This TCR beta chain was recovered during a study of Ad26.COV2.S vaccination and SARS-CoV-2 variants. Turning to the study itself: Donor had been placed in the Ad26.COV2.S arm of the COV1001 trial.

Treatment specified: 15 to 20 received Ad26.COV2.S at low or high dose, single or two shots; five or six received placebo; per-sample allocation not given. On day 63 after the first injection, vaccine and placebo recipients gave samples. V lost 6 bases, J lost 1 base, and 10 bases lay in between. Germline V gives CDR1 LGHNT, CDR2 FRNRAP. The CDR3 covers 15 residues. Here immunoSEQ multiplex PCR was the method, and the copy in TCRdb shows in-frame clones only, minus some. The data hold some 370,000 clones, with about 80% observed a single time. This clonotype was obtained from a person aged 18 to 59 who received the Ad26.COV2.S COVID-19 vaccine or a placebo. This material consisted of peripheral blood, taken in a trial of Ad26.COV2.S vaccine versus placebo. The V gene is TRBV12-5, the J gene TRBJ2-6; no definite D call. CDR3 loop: CASGRGNSGANVLTF. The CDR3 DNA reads TGTGCTAGTGGAAGAGGTAATTCTGGGGCCAACGTCCTGACTTTC. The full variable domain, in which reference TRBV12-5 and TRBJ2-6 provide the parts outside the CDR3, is DARVTQTPRHKVTEMGQEVTMRCQPILGHNTVFWYRQTMMQGLELLAYFRNRAPLDDSGMPKDRFSAEMPDATLATLKIQPSEPRDSAVYFCASGRGNSGANVLTFGAGSRLTVL.